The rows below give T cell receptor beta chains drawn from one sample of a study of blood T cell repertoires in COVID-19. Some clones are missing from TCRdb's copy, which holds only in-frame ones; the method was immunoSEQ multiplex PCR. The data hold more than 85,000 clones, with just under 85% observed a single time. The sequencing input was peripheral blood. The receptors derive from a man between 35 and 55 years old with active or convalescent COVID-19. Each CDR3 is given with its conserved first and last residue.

CDR3aa: CASSYSLGKRQSSGNTIYF
v_gene: TRBV6-2/TRBV6-3
j_gene: TRBJ1-3

CDR3aa: CAISPLTGEYGYTF
v_gene: TRBV10-3
j_gene: TRBJ1-2

CDR3aa: CASSQDRVYNEQFF
v_gene: TRBV19
j_gene: TRBJ2-1

CDR3aa: CSATTGGTEAFF
v_gene: TRBV29-1
j_gene: TRBJ1-1

CDR3aa: CATSRRVVRTGVSPLHF
v_gene: TRBV15
j_gene: TRBJ1-6

CDR3aa: CATSPFMAGGRGNEQFF
v_gene: TRBV5-1
j_gene: TRBJ2-1

CDR3aa: CASSWTGALREKLFF
v_gene: TRBV5-1
j_gene: TRBJ1-4

CDR3aa: CVSRAATKNIQYF
v_gene: TRBV7-3
j_gene: TRBJ2-4

CDR3aa: CASSQGGVVNPNYGYTF
v_gene: TRBV4-2
j_gene: TRBJ1-2

CDR3aa: CASSLGSSNQPQHF
v_gene: TRBV11-2
j_gene: TRBJ1-5

CDR3aa: CASSHNNEKLFF
v_gene: TRBV3-1/TRBV3-2
j_gene: TRBJ1-4

CDR3aa: CASSLPFSGGELFF
v_gene: TRBV9
j_gene: TRBJ2-2

CDR3aa: CASRPPAGSGYGYTF
v_gene: TRBV19
j_gene: TRBJ1-2

CDR3aa: CASSADRDYEQYF
v_gene: TRBV5-6
j_gene: TRBJ2-7

CDR3aa: CASSFRIAGEGTGELFF
v_gene: TRBV7-9
j_gene: TRBJ2-2

CDR3aa: CASRPGQTDTQYF
v_gene: TRBV11-1
j_gene: TRBJ2-3

CDR3aa: CSVAGGTNQPQHF
v_gene: TRBV29-1
j_gene: TRBJ1-5

CDR3aa: CASSDLQGLNTEAFF
v_gene: TRBV13
j_gene: TRBJ1-1

CDR3aa: CASSETGFGGYTF
v_gene: TRBV6-1
j_gene: TRBJ1-2

CDR3aa: CASSQGYEQYF
v_gene: TRBV12-3/TRBV12-4
j_gene: TRBJ2-7

CDR3aa: CASSASGGDGYTF
v_gene: TRBV7-9
j_gene: TRBJ1-2

CDR3aa: CASSLVFLAGSEQFF
v_gene: TRBV7-2
j_gene: TRBJ2-1

CDR3aa: CASSLRGWETQYF
v_gene: TRBV27
j_gene: TRBJ2-5

CDR3aa: CASRQGQGGNEQFF
v_gene: TRBV11-2
j_gene: TRBJ2-1

CDR3aa: CASSSQGAGTEAFF
v_gene: TRBV7-9
j_gene: TRBJ1-1

CDR3aa: CASSLAVTGNNQPQHF
v_gene: TRBV7-9
j_gene: TRBJ1-5

CDR3aa: CASSLRQGQETQYF
v_gene: TRBV28
j_gene: TRBJ2-5

CDR3aa: CASSVVGQGIGNTIYF
v_gene: TRBV9
j_gene: TRBJ1-3

CDR3aa: CASRQGSSYEQYF
v_gene: TRBV6-5
j_gene: TRBJ2-7

CDR3aa: CASSSNLKASGGANIQYF
v_gene: TRBV6-2/TRBV6-3
j_gene: TRBJ2-4

CDR3aa: CASKDSEGNQPQHF
v_gene: TRBV6-6
j_gene: TRBJ1-5

CDR3aa: CASSPGQGPSYEQYF
v_gene: TRBV11-1
j_gene: TRBJ2-7

CDR3aa: CASTSGTSYEQYF
v_gene: TRBV25-1
j_gene: TRBJ2-7

CDR3aa: CASSSLGGGGNTIYF
v_gene: TRBV7-2
j_gene: TRBJ1-3

CDR3aa: CASRGRANTGELFF
v_gene: TRBV27
j_gene: TRBJ2-2

CDR3aa: CASSSDSRGYTF
v_gene: TRBV5-1
j_gene: TRBJ1-2

CDR3aa: CASRATQQFF
v_gene: TRBV10-1
j_gene: TRBJ2-1

CDR3aa: CASSPGQSNQPQHF
v_gene: TRBV18
j_gene: TRBJ1-5

CDR3aa: CASSVDSANTGELFF
v_gene: TRBV6-4
j_gene: TRBJ2-2

CDR3aa: CATSRDRTGYGYTF
v_gene: TRBV15
j_gene: TRBJ1-2

CDR3aa: CASSQKRGTQTGRDYGYTF
v_gene: TRBV3-1/TRBV3-2
j_gene: TRBJ1-2

CDR3aa: CASGLVGRNPQHF
v_gene: TRBV12-5
j_gene: TRBJ1-5

CDR3aa: CAFQGLGNSPLHF
v_gene: TRBV30
j_gene: TRBJ1-6

CDR3aa: CASTWRALGQPQHF
v_gene: TRBV28
j_gene: TRBJ1-5

CDR3aa: CASSSINTGASPLHF
v_gene: TRBV27
j_gene: TRBJ1-6

CDR3aa: CASSPGQTRNTEAFF
v_gene: TRBV18
j_gene: TRBJ1-1

CDR3aa: CASSSNRGSGSPLHF
v_gene: TRBV6-5
j_gene: TRBJ1-6

CDR3aa: CASSLQGGGETQYF
v_gene: TRBV7-2
j_gene: TRBJ2-5

CDR3aa: CASSLAGGQTYEQYF
v_gene: TRBV5-1
j_gene: TRBJ2-7

CDR3aa: CASSYRPDSGYGYTF
v_gene: TRBV6-5
j_gene: TRBJ1-2

CDR3aa: CASTDQTGGNQPQHF
v_gene: TRBV6-5
j_gene: TRBJ1-5

CDR3aa: CASSLGSWASGGYEQFF
v_gene: TRBV7-2
j_gene: TRBJ2-1

CDR3aa: CATSVVGDGDTEAFF
v_gene: TRBV24-1
j_gene: TRBJ1-1

CDR3aa: CASRSRGSHEQYF
v_gene: TRBV6-5
j_gene: TRBJ2-7

CDR3aa: CASSSMRFMNTEAFF
v_gene: TRBV7-8
j_gene: TRBJ1-1

CDR3aa: CASSDSAGGYNEQFF
v_gene: TRBV6-4
j_gene: TRBJ2-1

CDR3aa: CASSEGTGTSTDTQYF
v_gene: TRBV7-7
j_gene: TRBJ2-3

CDR3aa: CASSRDRGYEQYF
v_gene: TRBV25-1
j_gene: TRBJ2-7

CDR3aa: CASSFSAGRQPQHF
v_gene: TRBV27
j_gene: TRBJ1-5